The 30 T cell receptor beta chains presented below share a single source sample, sequenced in a study of cytomegalovirus exposure and HLA in healthy donors. PCR amplification relied on 60 Vbeta primers (plus 13 Jbeta primers). Libraries were prepared by immunoSEQ multiplex PCR; TCRdb keeps only in-frame clonotypes and omits some of them. The sample includes some 150,000 clones, more than 65% of them seen just once. Sequencing was performed on PBMCs. The receptor set was obtained from a man between 45 and 60 years old in good health and CMV-seropositive.

This clone occurred once. The rearrangement uses TRBV6-1 and TRBJ2-3; D perhaps matches TRBD2 (6 bases). This CDR3 spans 14 amino acids. Trimming removed 3 bases at V and 5 bases at J, with 12 bases between. The V gene's germline CDR1 is MNHNS and CDR2 SASEGT. CDR3 nucleotides: TGTGCCAGCAGTGACCGGGGGTGGGGAGATACGCAGTATTTT. Translated: CASSDRGWGDTQYF.

This clone was counted between two and nine times. The chain has TRBV10-3 and TRBJ1-4; D is unclear. The length of the CDR3 is 13 residues. Trimming shortened V by 5 bases and J by 8 bases, and 12 bases separated the two germline ends. Germline assignment: CDR1 ENHRY and CDR2 SYGVKD. The CDR3 protein is CAISLGVGEKLFF. The CDR3 DNA sequence: TGTGCCATCAGTCTGGGAGTAGGGGAAAAACTGTTTTTT.

The chain uses TRBV28 and TRBJ2-7; perhaps TRBD2 as D (6 bases). From germline, CDR1 is MDHEN and CDR2 SYDVKM. CDR3 length equals 14 residues. V lost 6 bases to trimming and J lost 2 bases, with 14 bases between them. The DNA of the CDR3 is TGTGCCAGCAGCGTAAGCGGGTTCACCTACGAGCAGTACTTC. Protein: CASSVSGFTYEQYF.

The V call is TRBV30, the J call TRBJ2-1; the D gene is possibly TRBD2 (6 bases). Trimming cost V 8 bases and J 5 bases, with 10 bases left between them. This CDR3 is 11 amino acids long. Germline V gene lookup returns CDR1 GTSNPN and CDR2 SVGIG (reference sequence). The DNA of the CDR3 is TGTGCCACACAGCGGGACAATGAGCAGTTCTTC. It yields the protein CATQRDNEQFF.

The rearrangement uses TRBV28 and TRBJ2-1, with 7 bases identical to TRBD1. CDR1 and CDR2 from the germline V gene are MDHEN and SYDVKM. CDR3 length: 15 residues. Trimming removed 6 bases from V and 2 bases from J; junction bases left unmatched: 7. CDR3 protein: CASSLDREPYNEQFF. The CDR3 DNA follows: TGTGCCAGCAGCCTTGACAGGGAACCCTACAATGAGCAGTTCTTC.

In this sample, this clone turned up a few times. CDR3 nucleotide sequence: TGTGCCACCAGCAGAGCCGGAATTGGTCACAGGGGGGATGAGCAGTTCTTC. As protein: CATSRAGIGHRGDEQFF. The rearrangement joins TRBV15 to TRBJ2-1, with 8 bases that match TRBD1. This CDR3 region has 17 residues. The trim removed 1 base at V and 8 bases at J, leaving 13 bases unmatched. Germline V CDR1 and CDR2: LNHNV, YYDKDF (reference sequence). The full variable domain, its missing parts supplied by reference TRBV15 and TRBJ2-1, is DAMVIQNPRYQVTQFGKPVTLSCSQTLNHNVMYWYQQKSSQAPKLLFHYYDKDFNNEADTPDNFQSRRPNTSFCFLDIRSPGLGDTAMYLCATSRAGIGHRGDEQFFGPGTRLTVL.

The rearrangement joins TRBV18 to TRBJ2-2; the match to TRBD1 covers 9 bases. There are 16 residues in the CDR3. The V gene end was trimmed by 2 bases and the J gene end by 4 bases; junction bases not matched to a gene: 5. In germline, CDR1 is KGHSH, CDR2 LQKENI. CDR3 amino acids: CASSPSGQGITGELFF. CDR3 bases: TGTGCCAGCTCACCATCAGGACAGGGGATCACCGGGGAGCTGTTTTTT.

The CDR3 spells CASSIAGGLYEQYF. DNA for the CDR3: TGTGCCAGTAGTATAGCGGGAGGCCTCTACGAGCAGTACTTC. The chain employs TRBV19 and TRBJ2-7; TRBD2 aligns across 7 bases. This CDR3 region has 14 residues. CDR1 is LNHDA, CDR2 SQIVND, per germline (reference sequence). Trimming at V came to 1 base and at J to 3 bases, leaving 3 bases not matched to a gene. The variable domain in full, completed from reference TRBV19 and TRBJ2-7, reads DGGITQSPKYLFRKEGQNVTLSCEQNLNHDAMYWYRQDPGQGLRLIYYSQIVNDFQKGDIAEGYSVSREKKESFPLTVTSAQKNPTAFYLCASSIAGGLYEQYFGPGTRLTVT.

V and J are TRBV10-3 and TRBJ1-1, with D uncertain. Germline assignment: CDR1 ENHRY and CDR2 SYGVKD. V was trimmed by 6 bases and J by 2 bases, leaving 19 bases between them. The CDR3 has 16 amino acids. CDR3 sequence (DNA): TGTGCCATCAGCGGGATCCGGGGTGGCTTCAACACTGAAGCTTTCTTT. Translating gives CAISGIRGGFNTEAFF.

As regards this clone: This sample includes further DNA sequences coding for the same CDR3. CDR3 nucleotide sequence: TGCGCCAGCAGTGACAGCTCTGGGGCCAACGTCCTGACTTTC. Its translation is CASSDSSGANVLTF. J is TRBJ2-6 and V is TRBV5-1, with a tentative D call TRBD1 (5 bases). Germline V lookup: CDR1 SGHRS, CDR2 YFSETQ. The CDR3 spans 14 residues. V was shortened by 5 bases and J by 0 bases, with 6 bases between the two germline ends.

This clone was recorded a few times. The V gene is TRBV5-1, the J gene TRBJ1-5; tentative D call: TRBD1 (6 bases). CDR3 length equals 14 residues. Per the germline V gene, CDR1 is SGHRS and CDR2 is YFSETQ. V was shortened by 4 bases and J by 3 bases, with 11 bases between the two germline ends. In DNA form, the CDR3 reads TGCGCCAGCAGCACAGGACAGCCCAATCAGCCCCAGCATTTT. Translated: CASSTGQPNQPQHF. Variable domain in full (rest from reference TRBV5-1 and TRBJ1-5): KAGVTQTPRYLIKTRGQQVTLSCSPISGHRSVSWYQQTPGQGLQFLFEYFSETQRNKGNFPGRFSGRQFSNSRSEMNVSTLELGDSALYLCASSTGQPNQPQHFGDGTRLSIL.

This sequence joins TRBV5-6 and TRBJ2-7; D ambiguous. Germline CDR1 and CDR2: SGHDT and YYEEEE. The CDR3 loop spans 13 amino acids. Trimming took 0 bases from V and 2 from J, leaving 6 bases between them. The CDR3 region is CASSLGSTYEQYF. CDR3 sequence (DNA): TGTGCCAGCAGCTTGGGTAGTACCTACGAGCAGTACTTC.

The chain has TRBV6-1 and TRBJ1-5, with D possibly TRBD1 on 6 matching bases. The CDR3 has 17 residues. From germline, CDR1 is MNHNS and CDR2 SASEGT. V lost 2 bases and J lost 7, with 21 bases in between. The CDR3 bases are TGTGCCAGCAGTGAATGGTTGTACAGGGAAGCTGAACAGCCCCAGCATTTT. It is translated as CASSEWLYREAEQPQHF.

V gene TRBV28 combines with J gene TRBJ1-5, with D possibly TRBD1 on 6 matching bases. CDR1 and CDR2 (germline): MDHEN, SYDVKM. The length of the CDR3 is 14 residues. The V end lost 0 bases, the J end lost 7 bases, and 10 bases lay between the germline ends. The CDR3 DNA follows: TGTGCCAGCAGTTTATGGGACAGAGGGCAGCCCCAGCATTTT. This codes for CASSLWDRGQPQHF.

The CDR3 spells CASSVGAGQGYYGYTF. CDR3 in DNA: TGTGCCAGCAGCGTAGGCGCGGGACAGGGATACTATGGCTACACCTTC. The chain combines TRBV9 with TRBJ1-2, with 9 bases that match TRBD1. CDR1 is SGDLS and CDR2 is YYNGEE in the germline V gene. Trimming removed 0 bases from V and 3 bases from J; junction bases left unmatched: 6. This CDR3 is built from 16 residues.

This chain connects TRBV5-1 to TRBJ2-2, with a tentative D call TRBD2 (5 bases). Deletions cut 9 bases from V and 0 bases from J, with 12 bases between. Looked up from germline, CDR1 is SGHRS and CDR2 is YFSETQ. The CDR3 is 14 residues long. The CDR3 region is CATTRGTNTGELFF. The CDR3 nucleotides read TGCGCCACCACAAGAGGGACGAACACCGGGGAGCTGTTTTTT. The complete variable domain, with remaining parts taken from reference TRBV5-1 and TRBJ2-2, reads KAGVTQTPRYLIKTRGQQVTLSCSPISGHRSVSWYQQTPGQGLQFLFEYFSETQRNKGNFPGRFSGRQFSNSRSEMNVSTLELGDSALYLCATTRGTNTGELFFGEGSRLTVL.

The chain is built from TRBV4-1 and TRBJ2-4; no clear D. From germline, CDR1 is MGHRA and CDR2 YSYEKL. V lost 1 base and J lost 0, with 10 bases in between. The CDR3 runs to 16 residues. This chain's CDR3 is CASSQGIDIAKNIQYF. The CDR3 DNA follows: TGCGCCAGCAGCCAAGGGATCGACATAGCCAAAAACATTCAGTACTTC.

The chain links TRBV6-1 to TRBJ2-2; D may be TRBD1 (6 bases). V was pared by 0 bases and J by 7 bases, with 9 bases between. The germline CDR1 and CDR2 sequences are MNHNS and SASEGT. The CDR3 length is 14 residues. CDR3 sequence reads: CASSEAAGDGELFF. In DNA, the CDR3 is TGTGCCAGCAGTGAAGCGGCAGGGGACGGGGAGCTGTTTTTT.

Concerning this clone: A junction boundary mismatches the germline segment, possibly from a read error. The J gene is TRBJ1-1, the V gene TRBV7-9, with D perhaps matching TRBD1 (6 bases). Germline CDR1 and CDR2: SEHNR and FQNEAQ (reference sequence). The CDR3 totals 17 residues. The chain's CDR3 is CASSLHRNRVSDTETFF. The CDR3 nucleotides are TGTGCCAGCAGCTTACACAGGAACAGGGTGTCGGACACTGAAACTTTCTTT. Looking up the rest from reference TRBV7-9 and TRBJ1-1 gives the full variable domain: DTGVSQNPRHKITKRGQNVTFRCDPISEHNRLYWYRQTLGQGPEFLTYFQNEAQLEKSRLLSDRFSAERPKGSFSTLEIQRTEQGDSAMYLCASSLHRNRVSDTETFFGQGTRLTVV.

The rearrangement uses TRBV28 and TRBJ1-5, with 10 bases aligning to TRBD1. V was clipped by 8 bases and J by 0 bases; unmatched bases: 10. This CDR3 is built from 17 residues. CDR1 is MDHEN and CDR2 is SYDVKM in the germline V gene. The CDR3 region has the DNA TGTGCCAGCTTCGACAGGGGGCGAGGATATAGCAATCAGCCCCAGCATTTT. It is translated as CASFDRGRGYSNQPQHF.

V and J are TRBV18 and TRBJ1-1; 9 bases agree with TRBD1. CDR3 length: 14 residues. After removal of 3 bases from V and 5 bases from J, the junction contained 4 bases not matched to a gene. CDR1 KGHSH and CDR2 LQKENI come from the germline V gene. CDR3 coding DNA: TGTGCCAGCTCACCGGACAGGGGTAGGACTGAAGCTTTCTTT. Translating it yields CASSPDRGRTEAFF. The full variable domain, rest sourced from reference TRBV18 and TRBJ1-1, is NAGVMQNPRHLVRRRGQEARLRCSPMKGHSHVYWYRQLPEEGLKFMVYLQKENIIDESGMPKERFSAEFPKEGPSILRIQQVVRGDSAAYFCASSPDRGRTEAFFGQGTRLTVV.

This clone was recorded a few times. V gene TRBV10-3 combines with J gene TRBJ2-7; D is perhaps TRBD1 (5 bases). Trimming took 0 bases from V and 3 from J, leaving 12 bases between them. Germline CDR1 reads ENHRY; CDR2 reads SYGVKD. The CDR3 extends over 15 amino acids. CDR3 loop: CAISESTGANYEQYF. The CDR3 bases are TGTGCCATCAGTGAGTCTACAGGAGCAAACTACGAGCAGTACTTC.

The rearrangement joins TRBV27 to TRBJ1-6, with D maybe TRBD1 (5 bases). With 0 bases removed from V and 0 bases from J, the gap between germline ends came to 15 bases. CDR1 is MNHEY and CDR2 is SMNVEV in the germline V gene (reference sequence). The CDR3 runs 19 residues. The CDR3 spells CASSLSAHVGRSYNSPLHF. CDR3 coding DNA: TGTGCCAGCAGTTTATCGGCCCACGTGGGGCGCTCCTATAATTCACCCCTCCACTTT.

This chain connects TRBV5-6 to TRBJ1-1, with 8 bases identical to TRBD1. The V gene end was trimmed by 1 base and the J gene end by 3 bases; junction bases not matched to a gene: 14. Germline V lookup: CDR1 SGHDT, CDR2 YYEEEE. The CDR3 is made up of 18 amino acids. The CDR3 spells CASSLLRQGKVFDTEAFF. The CDR3, as DNA: TGTGCCAGCAGCTTGTTGCGACAGGGGAAAGTCTTCGACACTGAAGCTTTCTTT.

The chain joins TRBV9 to TRBJ2-2, with no clear D. Germline V CDR1 and CDR2: SGDLS, YYNGEE. CDR3 length equals 12 residues. Trimming removed 3 bases at V and 6 bases at J, with 6 bases between. CDR3 bases: TGTGCCAGCAGCGAGAGGTCCGGGGAGCTGTTTTTT. It specifies CASSERSGELFF.

Note on this clone: Mismatch with germline at one junction end may stem from a read error. V is TRBV7-9 and J is TRBJ2-3, with 8 bases fitting TRBD1. Germline loops: CDR1 SEHNR, CDR2 FQNEAQ (reference sequence). The length of the CDR3 is 15 residues. CDR3 sequence reads: CSSSATGVGTDTQYF. CDR3 nucleotides: TGTTCCAGCAGCGCGACAGGGGTTGGCACAGATACGCAGTATTTT.

The chain combines TRBV5-1 with TRBJ2-5, with D hard to call. Near its end, the DNA agrees better with TRBJ2-7, so the J call may be wrong. This CDR3 is 14 amino acids long. CDR1 SGHRS and CDR2 YFSETQ come from the germline V gene. Written as DNA, the CDR3 is TGCGCCAGCAGCTTGGACCCATCTTCCTACGAGCAGTACTTC. Protein: CASSLDPSSYEQYF.

The rearrangement uses TRBV5-5 and TRBJ1-5, with TRBD1 matching 7 bases. There are 16 residues in the CDR3. CDR1 is SGHKS, CDR2 YYEKEE, per germline (reference sequence). V lost 0 bases to trimming and J lost 6 bases; unmatched junction nucleotides: 9. CDR3 nucleotides: TGTGCCAGCAGCTTGGGGTTAATACAGGGGCTTCAGCCCCAGCATTTT. Its translation: CASSLGLIQGLQPQHF. Filled out from reference TRBV5-5 and TRBJ1-5, the complete variable domain reads DAGVTQSPTHLIKTRGQQVTLRCSPISGHKSVSWYQQVLGQGPQFIFQYYEKEERGRGNFPDRFSARQFPNYSSELNVNALLLGDSALYLCASSLGLIQGLQPQHFGDGTRLSIL.

The chain is built from TRBV11-2 and TRBJ2-2; 8 bases are a match to TRBD1. CDR1 and CDR2 from the germline V gene are SGHAT and FQNNGV. Germline trimming cut 3 bases from V and 4 bases from J; bases unmatched to any gene: 4. CDR3 length equals 15 residues. The CDR3 reads CASSFQGAGTGELFF. CDR3 nucleotide sequence: TGTGCCAGCAGCTTTCAGGGGGCTGGCACCGGGGAGCTGTTTTTT.

V gene TRBV20-1 combines with J gene TRBJ2-7; D gene ambiguous. The length of the CDR3 is 11 residues. Germline V lookup: CDR1 DFQATT, CDR2 SNEGSKA (reference sequence). Trimming took off 6 bases at V and 6 bases at J, with 12 bases between the two ends. For the CDR3, the DNA is TGCAGTGCAAAAATACCGGGCGAGCAGTACTTC. This gives the protein CSAKIPGEQYF.